This T cell receptor beta chain emerged from a study of vaccination and CD4 T cells after COVID-19. V lost 4 bases and J 0 bases, leaving 10 bases between the germline ends. Germline assignment: CDR1 MDHEN and CDR2 SYDVKM. The length of the CDR3 is 15 residues. On this clonotype itself: Its antigen is not identified.

Researchers used the Oncomine TCR Beta short-read assay to sequence DNA from cultured CD4+ T cells. TCRdb re-derived calls from the PCR reads in MiXCR, one entry per CDR3 protein. The sample shows about 13,000 distinct CDR3 sequences, around 60% of them seen only once. Described treatment: roughly ten-day PBMC culture with coronavirus spike peptide pools or control peptides (ViraFEST assay). The chain has TRBV28 and TRBJ1-3; D unclear. This specimen was cultured CD4+ T cells from blood, taken after SARS-CoV-2 vaccination. This clonotype was sampled from a human donor with COVID-19. The CDR3 protein is CASSSSRSSGNTIYF. The DNA for the CDR3 is TGTGCCAGCAGTTCGAGTCGGAGCTCTGGAAACACCATATATTTT.